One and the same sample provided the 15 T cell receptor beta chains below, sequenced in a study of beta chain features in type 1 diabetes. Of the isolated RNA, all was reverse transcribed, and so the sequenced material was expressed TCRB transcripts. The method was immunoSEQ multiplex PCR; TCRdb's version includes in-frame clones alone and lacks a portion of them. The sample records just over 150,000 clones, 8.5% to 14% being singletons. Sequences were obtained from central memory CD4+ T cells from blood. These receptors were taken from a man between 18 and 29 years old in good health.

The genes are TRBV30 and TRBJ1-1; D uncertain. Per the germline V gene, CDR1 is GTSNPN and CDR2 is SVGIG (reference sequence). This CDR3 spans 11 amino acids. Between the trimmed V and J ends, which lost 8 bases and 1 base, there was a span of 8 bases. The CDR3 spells CARGRNTEAFF. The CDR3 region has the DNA TGTGCCCGGGGTAGGAACACTGAAGCTTTCTTT.

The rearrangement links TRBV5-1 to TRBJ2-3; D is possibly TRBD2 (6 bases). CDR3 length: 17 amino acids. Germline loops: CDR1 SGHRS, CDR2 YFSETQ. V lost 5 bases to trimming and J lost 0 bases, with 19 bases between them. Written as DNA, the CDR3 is TGCGCCAGCAGTAACTTGCCCCTAGCGTCAAGCACAGATACGCAGTATTTT. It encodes CASSNLPLASSTDTQYF.

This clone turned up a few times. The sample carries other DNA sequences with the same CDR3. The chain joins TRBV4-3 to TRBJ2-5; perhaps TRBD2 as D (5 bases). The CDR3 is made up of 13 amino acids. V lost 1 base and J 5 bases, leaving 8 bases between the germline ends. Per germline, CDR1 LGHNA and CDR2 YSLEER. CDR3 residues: CASSQGRRETQYF. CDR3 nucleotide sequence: TGCGCCAGCAGCCAAGGCAGGAGGGAGACCCAGTACTTC.

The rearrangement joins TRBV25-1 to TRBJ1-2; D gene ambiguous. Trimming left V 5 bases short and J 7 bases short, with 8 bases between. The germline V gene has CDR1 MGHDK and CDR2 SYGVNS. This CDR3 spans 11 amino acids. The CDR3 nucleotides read TGTGCCAGCAGTCTAAATTCTGGCTACACCTTC. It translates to CASSLNSGYTF.

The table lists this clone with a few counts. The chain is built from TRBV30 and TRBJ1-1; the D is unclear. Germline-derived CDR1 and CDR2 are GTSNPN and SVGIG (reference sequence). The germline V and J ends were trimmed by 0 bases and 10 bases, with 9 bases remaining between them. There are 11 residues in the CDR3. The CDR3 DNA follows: TGTGCCTGGAGTGTAACCCTAGGAGCTTTCTTT. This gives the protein CAWSVTLGAFF.

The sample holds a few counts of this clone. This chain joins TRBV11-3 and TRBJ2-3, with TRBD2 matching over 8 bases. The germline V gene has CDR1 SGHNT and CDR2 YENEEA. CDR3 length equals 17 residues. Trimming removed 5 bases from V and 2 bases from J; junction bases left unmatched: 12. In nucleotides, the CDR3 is TGTGCCAGCAGCCAATTACGGCGGGAGGCCCTCACAGATACGCAGTATTTT. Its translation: CASSQLRREALTDTQYF.

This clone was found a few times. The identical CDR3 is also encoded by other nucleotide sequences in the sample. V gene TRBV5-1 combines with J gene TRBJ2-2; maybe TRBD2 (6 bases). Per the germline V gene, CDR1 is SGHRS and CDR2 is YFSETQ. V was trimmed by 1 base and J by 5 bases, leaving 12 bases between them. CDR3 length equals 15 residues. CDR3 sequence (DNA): TGCGCCAGCAGCTTGACGGGGACTGGGACCGGGGAGCTGTTTTTT. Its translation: CASSLTGTGTGELFF.

The CDR3: CASSWDGGETQYF. The CDR3 DNA sequence: TGCGCCAGCAGCTGGGACGGTGGAGAGACCCAGTACTTC. The chain joins TRBV23-1 to TRBJ2-5; D might be TRBD1 or TRBD2, each matching 5 bases. TRBV23-1 is marked as an open reading frame, function uncertain. V lost 6 bases, J lost 4 bases, and 12 bases lay in between. This CDR3 has 13 residues.

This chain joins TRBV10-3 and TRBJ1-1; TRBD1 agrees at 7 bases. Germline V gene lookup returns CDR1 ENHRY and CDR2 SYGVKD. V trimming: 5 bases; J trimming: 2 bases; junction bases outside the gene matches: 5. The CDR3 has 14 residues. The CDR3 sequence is CAISPTGSNTEAFF. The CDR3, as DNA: TGTGCCATCAGTCCGACAGGGTCCAACACTGAAGCTTTCTTT.

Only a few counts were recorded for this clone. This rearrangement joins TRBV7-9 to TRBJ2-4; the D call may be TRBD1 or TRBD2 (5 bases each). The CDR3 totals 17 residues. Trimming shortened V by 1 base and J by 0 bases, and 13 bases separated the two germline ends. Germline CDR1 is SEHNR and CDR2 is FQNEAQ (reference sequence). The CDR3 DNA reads TGTGCCAGCAGCTTAGTATGGGACCCTAGAGCCAAAAACATTCAGTACTTC. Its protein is CASSLVWDPRAKNIQYF.

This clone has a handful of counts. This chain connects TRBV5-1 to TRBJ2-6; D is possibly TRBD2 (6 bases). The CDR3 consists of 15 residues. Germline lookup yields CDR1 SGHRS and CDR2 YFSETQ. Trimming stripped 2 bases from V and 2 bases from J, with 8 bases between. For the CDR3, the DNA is TGCGCCAGCAGCTTAGCGGGCGCTGGGGCCAACGTCCTGACTTTC. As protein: CASSLAGAGANVLTF.

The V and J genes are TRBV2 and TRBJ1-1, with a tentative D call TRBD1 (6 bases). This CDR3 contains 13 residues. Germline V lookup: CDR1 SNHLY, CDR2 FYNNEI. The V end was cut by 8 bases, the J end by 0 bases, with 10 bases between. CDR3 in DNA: TGTGCCAGCCAGGACAGATTGAACACTGAAGCTTTCTTT. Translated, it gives CASQDRLNTEAFF.

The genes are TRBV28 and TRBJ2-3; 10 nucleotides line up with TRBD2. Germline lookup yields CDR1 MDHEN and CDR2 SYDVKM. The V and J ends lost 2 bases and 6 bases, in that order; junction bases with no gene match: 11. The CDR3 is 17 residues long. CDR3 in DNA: TGTGCCAGCAGTTTAATCCGGCTAGCGGGGGAAGGGGATACGCAGTATTTT. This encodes CASSLIRLAGEGDTQYF.

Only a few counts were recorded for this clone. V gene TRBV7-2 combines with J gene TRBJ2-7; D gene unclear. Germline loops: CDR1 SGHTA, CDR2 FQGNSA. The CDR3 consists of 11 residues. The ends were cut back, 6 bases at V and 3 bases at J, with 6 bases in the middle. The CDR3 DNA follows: TGTGCCAGCAGAGCCAACTACGAGCAGTACTTC. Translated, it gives CASRANYEQYF.

The CDR3 sequence is CASTLRGGYNEQFF. CDR3 nucleotides: TGTGCCAGCACCCTTCGGGGAGGCTACAATGAGCAGTTCTTC. The chain uses TRBV6-5 and TRBJ2-1, with TRBD2 as a possible D gene (6 bases). V shed 7 bases and J shed 3 bases, with 13 bases lying between them. Germline loops: CDR1 MNHEY, CDR2 SVGAGI. This CDR3 has 14 amino acids.